The TCR beta chain under discussion was sequenced for a study of blood T cell repertoires in COVID-19. Study at large: COVID-19 samples collected from the United States, Italy and Spain covered acute and convalescent phases. Sample material is recorded as cDNA or gDNA derived from T cells, B-cell-depleted T cells, or PBMCs.

Original processing methods: Amplifying reference gene primers gave estimates of nucleated cell counts. Clones were read by immunoSEQ multiplex PCR, and TCRdb kept only the in-frame ones, dropping some. V and J calls and clone size come straight from that table; D and trimming were deduced from the DNA. There are approximately 160,000 clones in the sample; less than 90% occur only once, and under 5% lies in the top ten. The germline CDR1 and CDR2 sequences are DFQATT and SNEGSKA (reference sequence). With 3 bases clipped from V and 7 bases from J, the junction kept 6 bases outside the gene matches. The CDR3 contains 13 residues.

The TCR was taken from a woman in her 70s with acute or convalescent COVID-19. Sequenced material: peripheral blood. The gene calls are TRBV20-1 and TRBJ1-1, with TRBD1 matching 9 bases. The CDR3 DNA sequence: TGCAGTGCTAGTGGGACAGGGTTGGTTGAAGCTTTCTTT. Protein: CSASGTGLVEAFF.